The rows below give T cell receptor beta chains drawn from one sample of a study of chemoradiotherapy in HPV16-positive cancers. Sequencing was performed with immunoSEQ multiplex PCR; in TCRdb, only in-frame clones are kept and a portion is missing. This table holds over 35,000 clones, around 80% found once. Sequencing used blood, obtained from a patient who underwent chemoradiotherapy. The source of these receptors is a human donor with HPV-associated anogenital cancer. CDR3s include the opening cysteine and the closing phenylalanine or tryptophan. A D gene is named only where the DNA matches it firmly. Clone size is not always given. Where it is, it says once, few, many or a class for expanded clones.

clone_size: few; j_call: TRBJ2-1; v_call: TRBV5-1; d_call: .; cdr3_nt: TGCGCCAGCAGGTGGAAGGATAACAATGAGCAGTTCTTC; cdr3_aa: CASRWKDNNEQFF
clone_size: .; j_call: TRBJ1-1; v_call: TRBV6-6; d_call: .; cdr3_nt: TGTGCCAGCAGTTACGGGCAGGGAGCCACTGAAGCTTTCTTT; cdr3_aa: CASSYGQGATEAFF
clone_size: .; j_call: TRBJ2-1; v_call: TRBV11-3; d_call: .; cdr3_nt: TGTGCCAGCAGCGGCGGACTCATGGAAAACTACAATGAGCAGTTCTTC; cdr3_aa: CASSGGLMENYNEQFF
clone_size: .; j_call: TRBJ2-3; v_call: TRBV10-2; d_call: .; cdr3_nt: TGCGCCAGCACCGCAATCACGGGCGGGGATACGCAGTATTTT; cdr3_aa: CASTAITGGDTQYF
clone_size: .; j_call: TRBJ1-2; v_call: TRBV30; d_call: .; cdr3_nt: TGTGCCTGGAGTGTTGGAAACGAGGACGGGCAGAACTATGGCTACACCTTC; cdr3_aa: CAWSVGNEDGQNYGYTF
clone_size: .; j_call: TRBJ2-5; v_call: TRBV4-1; d_call: TRBD2; cdr3_nt: TGCGCCAGCAGCCATGGACTAGCGGGGAAAGAGACCCAGTACTTC; cdr3_aa: CASSHGLAGKETQYF
clone_size: .; j_call: TRBJ2-7; v_call: TRBV5-6; d_call: .; cdr3_nt: TGTGCCAGCAGCTTGCAGGGGCCGAGCTCCTACGAGCAGTACTTC; cdr3_aa: CASSLQGPSSYEQYF
clone_size: .; j_call: TRBJ2-2; v_call: TRBV6-5; d_call: .; cdr3_nt: TGTGCCAGCAGTTTAGCCGGGGAGCTGTTTTTT; cdr3_aa: CASSLAGELFF
clone_size: few; j_call: TRBJ1-5; v_call: TRBV27; d_call: .; cdr3_nt: TGTGCCAGCAGTTTATCGGGGGATCGTCAGCCCCAGCATTTT; cdr3_aa: CASSLSGDRQPQHF
clone_size: few; j_call: TRBJ1-5; v_call: TRBV11-1; d_call: .; cdr3_nt: TGTGCCAGCAGCCACCGACAGGGCAATCAGCCCCAGCATTTT; cdr3_aa: CASSHRQGNQPQHF
clone_size: .; j_call: TRBJ2-7; v_call: TRBV5-5; d_call: .; cdr3_nt: TGTGCCAGCAGCTTGGGGCCAGGCGGGGGGACAGGGCGCTCCTACGAGCAGTACTTC; cdr3_aa: CASSLGPGGGTGRSYEQYF
clone_size: .; j_call: TRBJ2-1; v_call: TRBV7-9; d_call: .; cdr3_nt: TGTGCCAGCAGCTTAAATCGGGGGAGCTCCTACAATGAGCAGTTCTTC; cdr3_aa: CASSLNRGSSYNEQFF
clone_size: .; j_call: TRBJ2-5; v_call: TRBV11-2; d_call: TRBD2; cdr3_nt: TGTGCCAGCAGCTTATGGGGCGGGGGGGCACAAGAGACCCAGTACTTC; cdr3_aa: CASSLWGGGAQETQYF
clone_size: once; j_call: TRBJ2-5; v_call: TRBV19; d_call: .; cdr3_nt: TGTGCCAGTAGTGCTTCCGGCAGGGAGACCCAGTACTTC; cdr3_aa: CASSASGRETQYF
clone_size: once; j_call: TRBJ2-7; v_call: TRBV13; d_call: TRBD1; cdr3_nt: TGTGCCAGCAGCTTAGTAGGGGGCCACGAGCAGTACTTC; cdr3_aa: CASSLVGGHEQYF
clone_size: .; j_call: TRBJ1-5; v_call: TRBV2; d_call: .; cdr3_nt: TGTGCCAGCAGTGAAGAACAGGGTGGCAATCAGCCCCAGCATTTT; cdr3_aa: CASSEEQGGNQPQHF
clone_size: .; j_call: TRBJ2-7; v_call: TRBV4-3; d_call: .; cdr3_nt: TGCGCCAGCAGCCTACAAACGGGGCCTTACGAGCAGTACTTC; cdr3_aa: CASSLQTGPYEQYF
clone_size: .; j_call: TRBJ1-1; v_call: TRBV6-1; d_call: TRBD1; cdr3_nt: TGTGCCAGCAGTGCCCGGACAGGCGGGAAAACTGAAGCTTTCTTT; cdr3_aa: CASSARTGGKTEAFF
clone_size: .; j_call: TRBJ2-7; v_call: TRBV6-5; d_call: .; cdr3_nt: TGTGCCAGCAGATACAGGGAACTACCTATAAACTACGAGCAGTACTTC; cdr3_aa: CASRYRELPINYEQYF
clone_size: .; j_call: TRBJ2-7; v_call: TRBV9; d_call: .; cdr3_nt: TGTGCCAGCAGCGTAGCCGGGACCCACTACGAGCAGTACTTC; cdr3_aa: CASSVAGTHYEQYF
clone_size: .; j_call: TRBJ1-1; v_call: TRBV5-6; d_call: TRBD1; cdr3_nt: TGTGCCAGCAGCTTAGGGACAGGGCGAGCGAACACTGAAGCTTTCTTT; cdr3_aa: CASSLGTGRANTEAFF
clone_size: .; j_call: TRBJ2-5; v_call: TRBV7-9; d_call: .; cdr3_nt: TGTGCCAGCAGCTGGGCAGAAGAGACCCAGTACTTC; cdr3_aa: CASSWAEETQYF
clone_size: .; j_call: TRBJ2-3; v_call: TRBV7-2; d_call: TRBD2; cdr3_nt: TGTGCGGATCGGGGGGAGGGCGATACGCAGTATTTT; cdr3_aa: CADRGEGDTQYF
clone_size: .; j_call: TRBJ2-3; v_call: TRBV9; d_call: TRBD2; cdr3_nt: TGTGCCAGCAGCAAGCGACTAGCGGCCGGCACAGATACGCAGTATTTT; cdr3_aa: CASSKRLAAGTDTQYF
clone_size: .; j_call: TRBJ2-3; v_call: TRBV29-1; d_call: .; cdr3_nt: TGCAGCGTTTCCTTAACGGCCGGAACAGATACGCAGTATTTT; cdr3_aa: CSVSLTAGTDTQYF
clone_size: .; j_call: TRBJ1-4; v_call: TRBV7-6; d_call: TRBD1; cdr3_nt: TGTGCCAGCAGCCCCAGGGGGCAGGGTGAAAAACTGTTTTTT; cdr3_aa: CASSPRGQGEKLFF
clone_size: .; j_call: TRBJ1-3; v_call: TRBV7-3; d_call: .; cdr3_nt: TGTGCCAGCAGCCCCCCTTGGGGAACTGGAAACACCATATATTTT; cdr3_aa: CASSPPWGTGNTIYF
clone_size: once; j_call: TRBJ1-5; v_call: TRBV30; d_call: TRBD1; cdr3_nt: TGTGCCTACAACAGGGGGCTGAGCAATCAGCCCCAGCATTTT; cdr3_aa: CAYNRGLSNQPQHF
clone_size: .; j_call: TRBJ2-1; v_call: TRBV6-4; d_call: TRBD1; cdr3_nt: TGTGCCAGCAGTGACACCGGGACAGAGGACAATGAGCAGTTCTTC; cdr3_aa: CASSDTGTEDNEQFF
clone_size: .; j_call: TRBJ2-2; v_call: TRBV11-1; d_call: TRBD2; cdr3_nt: TGTGCCAGCAGCCGCGGACTAGCGGGGGGGCGGCGGGAGCTGTTTTTT; cdr3_aa: CASSRGLAGGRRELFF
clone_size: .; j_call: TRBJ1-1; v_call: TRBV4-1; d_call: .; cdr3_nt: TGCGCCAGCAGCCCAGTGGGGACGGGACCGTCCCACACTGAAGCTTTCTTT; cdr3_aa: CASSPVGTGPSHTEAFF
clone_size: .; j_call: TRBJ1-6; v_call: TRBV27; d_call: .; cdr3_nt: TGTGCCAGCAGTCTGCGGCAACAAAATTCACCCCTCCACTTT; cdr3_aa: CASSLRQQNSPLHF
clone_size: once; j_call: TRBJ1-1; v_call: TRBV18; d_call: .; cdr3_nt: TGTGCCAGCTCACCGACTGGGGCGGGAAGAACTGAAGCTTTCTTT; cdr3_aa: CASSPTGAGRTEAFF
clone_size: .; j_call: TRBJ2-2; v_call: TRBV7-8; d_call: .; cdr3_nt: TGTGCCAGCAGCTTATCGAGCAGGGGTAACACCGGGGAGCTGTTTTTT; cdr3_aa: CASSLSSRGNTGELFF
clone_size: .; j_call: TRBJ1-1; v_call: TRBV7-9; d_call: .; cdr3_nt: TGTGCCAGCAGCTTAGTTCTAGGAGAGAACACTGAAGCTTTCTTT; cdr3_aa: CASSLVLGENTEAFF
clone_size: .; j_call: TRBJ1-5; v_call: TRBV7-6; d_call: .; cdr3_nt: TGTGCCAGCAGCCTCTCGGGGGCAGAGCAGCCCCAGCATTTT; cdr3_aa: CASSLSGAEQPQHF
clone_size: .; j_call: TRBJ2-2; v_call: TRBV28; d_call: TRBD2; cdr3_nt: TGTGCCAGCAGTTTCGGACTAGCGGGGGCCGGGGAGCTGTTTTTT; cdr3_aa: CASSFGLAGAGELFF
clone_size: few; j_call: TRBJ2-7; v_call: TRBV6-6; d_call: .; cdr3_nt: TGTGCCAGCAGTTACCTGTTGGGAAGCTCCTACGAGCAGTACTTC; cdr3_aa: CASSYLLGSSYEQYF
clone_size: .; j_call: TRBJ2-1; v_call: TRBV5-1; d_call: TRBD2; cdr3_nt: TGCGCCATTCTTAGCGGGGGGTCTTTAACCTCCTCCTACAATGAGCAGTTCTTC; cdr3_aa: CAILSGGSLTSSYNEQFF
clone_size: .; j_call: TRBJ1-1; v_call: TRBV18; d_call: .; cdr3_nt: TGTGCCAGCTCACCCGGGGGATCGGACAGAGCTTTCTTT; cdr3_aa: CASSPGGSDRAFF
clone_size: few; j_call: TRBJ1-5; v_call: TRBV5-1; d_call: .; cdr3_nt: TGCGCCAGCAGCTTGGTGCCAGTTGGGCAGCCCCAGCATTTT; cdr3_aa: CASSLVPVGQPQHF
clone_size: .; j_call: TRBJ1-4; v_call: TRBV7-6; d_call: .; cdr3_nt: TGTGCCAGCAGCTTAACCGCTTCCGGGTTATCCGAAAAACTGTTTTTT; cdr3_aa: CASSLTASGLSEKLFF
clone_size: once; j_call: TRBJ1-1; v_call: TRBV4-1; d_call: .; cdr3_nt: TGCGCCAGCAGCCAAAACAGGGTCGGGAACACTGAAGCTTTCTTT; cdr3_aa: CASSQNRVGNTEAFF
clone_size: .; j_call: TRBJ2-7; v_call: TRBV30; d_call: .; cdr3_nt: TGTGCCTTCGGGGACACCTACGAGCAGTACTTC; cdr3_aa: CAFGDTYEQYF
clone_size: .; j_call: TRBJ1-1; v_call: TRBV12-5; d_call: .; cdr3_nt: TGTGCTAGTGGACCGGACAGTGCGGTAACTGAAGCTTTCTTT; cdr3_aa: CASGPDSAVTEAFF
clone_size: .; j_call: TRBJ1-1; v_call: TRBV10-3; d_call: .; cdr3_nt: TGTGCCATCAGTGATACGGGGAGCCGGGAAGCTTTCTTT; cdr3_aa: CAISDTGSREAFF
clone_size: few; j_call: TRBJ2-1; v_call: TRBV14; d_call: .; cdr3_nt: TGTGCCAGCAGCCAAGGACGGTCCCAGTTCTTC; cdr3_aa: CASSQGRSQFF
clone_size: .; j_call: TRBJ2-7; v_call: TRBV13; d_call: .; cdr3_nt: TGTGCCAGCAGCTCCGGCTCCTCCTACGAGCAGTACTTC; cdr3_aa: CASSSGSSYEQYF
clone_size: .; j_call: TRBJ1-4; v_call: TRBV6-1; d_call: .; cdr3_nt: TGTGCCAGCAAAGGTGGGGACACTAATGAAAAACTGTTTTTT; cdr3_aa: CASKGGDTNEKLFF
clone_size: once; j_call: TRBJ1-2; v_call: TRBV29-1; d_call: .; cdr3_nt: TGCAGCGCCCCCCTAACGGCGTCGAACCCTAACTATGGCTACACCTTC; cdr3_aa: CSAPLTASNPNYGYTF
clone_size: .; j_call: TRBJ2-4; v_call: TRBV19; d_call: .; cdr3_nt: TGTGCCAGCGCCCCCGACAGGTCCTTAAACATTCAGTACTTC; cdr3_aa: CASAPDRSLNIQYF
clone_size: .; j_call: TRBJ2-1; v_call: TRBV6-1; d_call: TRBD2; cdr3_nt: TGTGCCAGCAGTACGGGGGGGCCGGTAAATGAGCAGTTCTTC; cdr3_aa: CASSTGGPVNEQFF
clone_size: .; j_call: TRBJ2-3; v_call: TRBV2; d_call: TRBD1; cdr3_nt: TGTGCCAGCCGAGGGACAGGCGGGGCAGATACGCAGTATTTT; cdr3_aa: CASRGTGGADTQYF